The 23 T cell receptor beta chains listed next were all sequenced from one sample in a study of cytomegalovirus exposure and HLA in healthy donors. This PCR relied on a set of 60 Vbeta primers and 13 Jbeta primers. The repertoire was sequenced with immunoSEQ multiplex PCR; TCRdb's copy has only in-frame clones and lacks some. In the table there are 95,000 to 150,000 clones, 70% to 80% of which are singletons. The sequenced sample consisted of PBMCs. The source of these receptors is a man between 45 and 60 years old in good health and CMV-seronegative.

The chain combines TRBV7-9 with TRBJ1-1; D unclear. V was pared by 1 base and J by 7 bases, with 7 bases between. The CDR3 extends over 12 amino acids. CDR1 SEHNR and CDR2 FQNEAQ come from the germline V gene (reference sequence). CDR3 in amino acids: CASSLGHNEAFF. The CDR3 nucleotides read TGTGCCAGCAGCTTAGGACATAATGAAGCTTTCTTT.

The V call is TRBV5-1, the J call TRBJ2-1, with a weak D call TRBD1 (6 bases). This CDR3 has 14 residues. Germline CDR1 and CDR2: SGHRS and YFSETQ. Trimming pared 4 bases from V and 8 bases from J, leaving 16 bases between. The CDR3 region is CASSLQDRHDEQFF. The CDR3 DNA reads TGCGCCAGCAGCCTCCAGGACAGACACGATGAGCAGTTCTTC.

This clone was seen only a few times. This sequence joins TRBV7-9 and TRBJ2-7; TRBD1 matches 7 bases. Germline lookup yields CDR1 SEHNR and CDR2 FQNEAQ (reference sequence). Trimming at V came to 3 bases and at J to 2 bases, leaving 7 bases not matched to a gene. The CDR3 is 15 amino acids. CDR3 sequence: CASSFKVGQTYEQYF. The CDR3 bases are TGTGCCAGCAGCTTTAAGGTGGGACAGACCTACGAGCAGTACTTC. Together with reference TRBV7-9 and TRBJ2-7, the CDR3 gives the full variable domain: DTGVSQNPRHKITKRGQNVTFRCDPISEHNRLYWYRQTLGQGPEFLTYFQNEAQLEKSRLLSDRFSAERPKGSFSTLEIQRTEQGDSAMYLCASSFKVGQTYEQYFGPGTRLTVT.

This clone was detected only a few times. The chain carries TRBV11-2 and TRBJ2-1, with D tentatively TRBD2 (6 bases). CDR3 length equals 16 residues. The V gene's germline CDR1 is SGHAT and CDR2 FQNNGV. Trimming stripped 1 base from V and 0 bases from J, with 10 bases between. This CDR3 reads CASSLGRGGSYNEQFF. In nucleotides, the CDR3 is TGTGCCAGCAGCTTAGGCCGGGGAGGCTCCTACAATGAGCAGTTCTTC.

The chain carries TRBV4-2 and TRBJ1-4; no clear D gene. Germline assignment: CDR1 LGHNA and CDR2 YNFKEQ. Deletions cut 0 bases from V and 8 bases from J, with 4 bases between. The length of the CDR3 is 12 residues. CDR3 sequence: CASSQDREKLFF. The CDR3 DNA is TGTGCCAGCAGCCAAGACAGAGAAAAACTGTTTTTT.

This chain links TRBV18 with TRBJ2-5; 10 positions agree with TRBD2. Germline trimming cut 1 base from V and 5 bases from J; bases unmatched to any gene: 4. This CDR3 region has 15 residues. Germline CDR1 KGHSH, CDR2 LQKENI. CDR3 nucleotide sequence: TGTGCCAGCTCACCACTAGCGGGGGGCGGTGAGACCCAGTACTTC. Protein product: CASSPLAGGGETQYF.

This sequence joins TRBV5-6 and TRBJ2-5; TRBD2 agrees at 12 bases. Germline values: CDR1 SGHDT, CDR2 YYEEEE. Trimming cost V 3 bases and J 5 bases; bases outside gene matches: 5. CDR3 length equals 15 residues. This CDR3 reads CASSSRLAGGETQYF. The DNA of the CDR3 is TGTGCCAGCAGCTCCCGGCTAGCGGGGGGGGAGACCCAGTACTTC.

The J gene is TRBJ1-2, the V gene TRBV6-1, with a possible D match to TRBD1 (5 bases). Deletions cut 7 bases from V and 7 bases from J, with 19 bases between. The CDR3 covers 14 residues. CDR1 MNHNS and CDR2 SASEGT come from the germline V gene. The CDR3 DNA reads TGTGCCAGCACCGAAGTCGGGGGGGTAGGTGGCTACACCTTC. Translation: CASTEVGGVGGYTF.

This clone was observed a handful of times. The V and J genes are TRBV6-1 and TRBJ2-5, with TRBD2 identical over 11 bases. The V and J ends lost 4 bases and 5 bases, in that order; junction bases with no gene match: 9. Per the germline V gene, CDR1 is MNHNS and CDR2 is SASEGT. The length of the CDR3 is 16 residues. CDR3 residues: CASSVPSGGPGETQYF. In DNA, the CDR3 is TGTGCCAGCAGTGTTCCTAGCGGGGGGCCGGGGGAGACCCAGTACTTC.

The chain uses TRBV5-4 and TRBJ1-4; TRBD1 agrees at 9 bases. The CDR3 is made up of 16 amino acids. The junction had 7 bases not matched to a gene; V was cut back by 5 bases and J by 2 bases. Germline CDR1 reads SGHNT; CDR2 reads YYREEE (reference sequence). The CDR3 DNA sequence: TGTGCCAGCAGTCGGGACAGGGAAAGTACTAATGAAAAACTGTTTTTT. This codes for CASSRDRESTNEKLFF.

The CDR3 reads CASRWRGGTGGSYEQYF. The CDR3 bases are TGTGCCAGCCGTTGGAGAGGAGGGACAGGGGGTTCCTACGAGCAGTACTTC. The chain couples TRBV5-6 to TRBJ2-7; TRBD1 matches 11 bases. V was pared by 7 bases and J by 1 base, with 13 bases of the junction left unmatched. This CDR3 has 17 residues. Germline V gives CDR1 SGHDT, CDR2 YYEEEE. The variable domain in full, completed from reference TRBV5-6 and TRBJ2-7, reads DAGVTQSPTHLIKTRGQQVTLRCSPKSGHDTVSWYQQALGQGPQFIFQYYEEEERQRGNFPDRFSGHQFPNYSSELNVNALLLGDSALYLCASRWRGGTGGSYEQYFGPGTRLTVT.

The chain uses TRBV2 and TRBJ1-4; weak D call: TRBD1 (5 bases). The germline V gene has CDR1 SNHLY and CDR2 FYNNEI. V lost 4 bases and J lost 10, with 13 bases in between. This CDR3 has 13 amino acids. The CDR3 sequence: CASSVEGEGKLFF. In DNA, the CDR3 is TGTGCCAGCAGTGTGGAAGGGGAAGGAAAACTGTTTTTT.

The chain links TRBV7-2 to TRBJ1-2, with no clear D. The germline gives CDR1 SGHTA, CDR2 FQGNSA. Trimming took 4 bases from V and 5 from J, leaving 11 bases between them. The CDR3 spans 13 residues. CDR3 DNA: TGTGCCAGCAGCTCTCTCCCGGGGTATGGCTACACCTTC. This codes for CASSSLPGYGYTF.

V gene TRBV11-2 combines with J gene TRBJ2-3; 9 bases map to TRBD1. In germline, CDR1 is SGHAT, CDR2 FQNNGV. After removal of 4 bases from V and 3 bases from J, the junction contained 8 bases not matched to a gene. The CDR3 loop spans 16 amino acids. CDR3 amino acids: CASSSSGTGPTDTQYF. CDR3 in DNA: TGTGCCAGCAGCTCCTCCGGGACAGGGCCGACAGATACGCAGTATTTT. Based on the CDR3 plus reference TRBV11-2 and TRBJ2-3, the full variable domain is EAGVAQSPRYKIIEKRQSVAFWCNPISGHATLYWYQQILGQGPKLLIQFQNNGVVDDSQLPKDRFSAERLKGVDSTLKIQPAKLEDSAVYLCASSSSGTGPTDTQYFGPGTRLTVL.

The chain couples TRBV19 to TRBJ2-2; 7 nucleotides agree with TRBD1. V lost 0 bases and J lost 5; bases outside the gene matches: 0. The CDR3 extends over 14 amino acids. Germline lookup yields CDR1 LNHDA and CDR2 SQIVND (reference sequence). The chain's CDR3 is CASSIEDRTGELFF. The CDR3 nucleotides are TGTGCCAGTAGTATAGAGGACAGGACCGGGGAGCTGTTTTTT.

The CDR3 region is CASSDRTDDQPQHF. Written as DNA, the CDR3 is TGTGCCAGCAGCGACCGGACAGACGATCAGCCCCAGCATTTT. This chain joins TRBV2 and TRBJ1-5, with D possibly matching TRBD1 (6 bases). The CDR3 has 14 amino acids. Trimming shortened V by 6 bases and J by 5 bases, and 14 bases separated the two germline ends. Germline assignment: CDR1 SNHLY and CDR2 FYNNEI.

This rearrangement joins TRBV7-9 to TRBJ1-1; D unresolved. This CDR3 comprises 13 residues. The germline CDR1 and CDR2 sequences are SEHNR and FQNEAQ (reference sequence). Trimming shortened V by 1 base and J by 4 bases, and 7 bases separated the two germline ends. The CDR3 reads CASSLVPGTEAFF. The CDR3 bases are TGTGCCAGCAGCTTAGTTCCGGGCACTGAAGCTTTCTTT.

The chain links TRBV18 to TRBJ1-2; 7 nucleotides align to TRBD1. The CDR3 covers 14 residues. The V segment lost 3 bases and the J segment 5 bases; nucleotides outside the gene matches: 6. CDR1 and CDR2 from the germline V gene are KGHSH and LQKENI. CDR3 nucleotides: TGTGCCAGCTCACCTCCGGGACAGAAATATGGCTACACCTTC. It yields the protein CASSPPGQKYGYTF.

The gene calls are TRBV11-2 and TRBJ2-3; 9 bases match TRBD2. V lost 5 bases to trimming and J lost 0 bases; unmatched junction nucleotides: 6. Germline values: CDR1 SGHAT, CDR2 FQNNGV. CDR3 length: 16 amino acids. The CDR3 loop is CASSPRLADSTDTQYF. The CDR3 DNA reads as TGTGCCAGCAGCCCGCGACTAGCGGATAGCACAGATACGCAGTATTTT.

The CDR3, as DNA: TGTGCCAGCAGTTACCGGACAGGGGGCTACGAGCAGTACTTC. Residues: CASSYRTGGYEQYF. The rearrangement joins TRBV6-5 to TRBJ2-7, with 10 bases fitting TRBD1. This CDR3 contains 14 residues. Germline CDR1 reads MNHEY; CDR2 reads SVGAGI. The J segment lost 3 bases and the V segment lost 2 bases, leaving 1 base of the junction unmatched.

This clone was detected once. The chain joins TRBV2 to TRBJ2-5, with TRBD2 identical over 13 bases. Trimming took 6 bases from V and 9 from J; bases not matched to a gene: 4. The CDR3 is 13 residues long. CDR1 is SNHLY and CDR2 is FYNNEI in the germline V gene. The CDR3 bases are TGTGCCAGCAGCGAGACTAGCGGGGGGCCCCAGTACTTC. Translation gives CASSETSGGPQYF.

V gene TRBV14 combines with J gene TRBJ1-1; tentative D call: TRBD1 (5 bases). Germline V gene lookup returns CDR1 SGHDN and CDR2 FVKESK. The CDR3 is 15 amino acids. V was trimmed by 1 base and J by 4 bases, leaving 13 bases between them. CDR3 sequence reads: CASSQAQGDGTEAFF. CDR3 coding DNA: TGTGCCAGCAGCCAAGCCCAAGGGGATGGCACTGAAGCTTTCTTT.

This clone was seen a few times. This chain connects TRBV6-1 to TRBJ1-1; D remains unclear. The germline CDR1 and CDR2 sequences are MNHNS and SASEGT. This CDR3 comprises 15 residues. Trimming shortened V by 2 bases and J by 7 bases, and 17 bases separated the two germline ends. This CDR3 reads CASSEYALGAGEAFF. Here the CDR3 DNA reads TGTGCCAGCAGTGAATACGCCTTGGGAGCGGGTGAAGCTTTCTTT.